This note documents a single T cell receptor (beta chain) sequence. The CDR3 covers 13 residues. The germline gives CDR1 MNHNY, CDR2 SVGAGI (reference sequence). V gave up 3 bases and J gave up 4 bases; unmatched junction bases: 2. This sample was included in a study of blood T cell repertoires in COVID-19. Across the study: T cells, B-cell-depleted T cells, or PBMCs provided the cDNA or gDNA that served as material.

Per the study methods: Reference gene primer amplification yielded estimated nucleated cell counts. Sequencing used immunoSEQ multiplex PCR; TCRdb keeps in-frame clones, though not all of them. V and J calls and clone size follow that table, whereas D and trimming were derived from the DNA. The sample lists 200,000 to 250,000 clones; roughly 85% were seen once. The V and J genes are TRBV6-6 and TRBJ1-1; TRBD1 agrees at 7 bases. Material: peripheral blood. This clonotype was sampled from a man in his fifties with COVID-19, enrolled during active disease. The CDR3 is CASSYQGGTEAFF. DNA for the CDR3: TGTGCCAGCAGTTATCAGGGGGGCACTGAAGCTTTCTTT.